The subject of this entry is one TCR beta chain. This clonotype was counted a few times. What antigen it recognizes has not been identified. No much larger clonotype is one base removed from it; base qualities were not supplied. The CDR3 measures 14 amino acids from cysteine to phenylalanine. Only the CDR3 region is kept as DNA, spanning 42 bases read in frame from base 1. Taken from the germline V gene, the CDR1 and CDR2 loops are ENHRY and SYGVKD. Relative to germline, V is missing 4 bases and J is missing 5 bases, with 5 bases of the junction outside any gene match. Library preparation was by RT-PCR. The instrument given in TCRdb is Illumina MiSeq. TCRdb reprocessing: public reads trimmed at Q25 with fastp, clones called with MiXCR, in-frame beta chains kept. Each entry is one CDR3 protein sequence, shown with its most common DNA and genes. In this sample the table shows over 1,500 distinct CDR3 sequences, around 7% of which occur a single time. Clones ranked in the top ten supply 22% of the sample.

The source of the sample is a study of immune reconstitution after stem cell transplant in scleroderma (dated by TCRdb to the late 2010s). Here the chain combines TRBV10-3 and TRBJ2-5, with TRBD2 identical over 9 junction bases. The sequence was obtained from a male donor with systemic sclerosis. This specimen was collected before or after autologous hematopoietic stem cell transplantation (not recorded which). The bases read TGTGCCATCAGTGGGCGGGGGGGCCGTGAGACCCAGTACTTC. Translated, it gives CAISGRGGRETQYF.